These 20 T cell receptor beta chains were all obtained from the same sample, sequenced in a study of graft-versus-host responses after intestinal transplantation. Antigens for these TCRs are unknown. The data were produced by immunoSEQ multiplex PCR, yet TCRdb's version contains in-frame clones alone and is incomplete. This sample has roughly 97,000 clones, with around 91% found just once. Sequenced here: unstimulated CD4+ T cells sorted from spleen or lymph node cells, sampled before transplant. Receptors were obtained from a human donor who was the organ donor for an intestinal transplant.

V gene TRBV4-3 combines with J gene TRBJ1-2; 7 bases are a match to TRBD1. Germline CDR1 reads LGHNA; CDR2 reads YSLEER. V trimming: 4 bases; J trimming: 4 bases; junction bases outside the gene matches: 3. The CDR3 loop spans 13 amino acids. The CDR3 nucleotides are TGCGCCAGCAGCCTCCGGGACAGCTATGGCTACACCTTC. Encoded protein: CASSLRDSYGYTF.

CDR3 coding DNA: TGCGCCAGCAGCTTTGTTAGCGGGGGAGTTGAGACCCAGTACTTC. It codes for CASSFVSGGVETQYF. The chain employs TRBV5-1 and TRBJ2-5; 9 bases are shared with TRBD2. V lost 2 bases, J lost 5 bases, and 7 bases stayed unmatched. CDR1 and CDR2 from the germline V gene are SGHRS and YFSETQ. This CDR3 region has 15 residues.

This chain joins TRBV4-1 and TRBJ1-2; D is undetermined. The CDR3 length is 15 residues. V lost 7 bases to trimming and J lost 0 bases, with 15 bases between them. From germline, CDR1 is MGHRA and CDR2 YSYEKL. CDR3 sequence reads: CASTPGPRANYGYTF. The CDR3 region has the DNA TGCGCCAGCACCCCGGGTCCTCGAGCTAACTATGGCTACACCTTC.

This clone was recorded once. The identical CDR3 is also encoded by other nucleotide sequences in the sample. The chain carries TRBV18 and TRBJ2-5, with a weak D call TRBD2 (5 bases). The CDR3 runs to 12 residues. CDR1 is KGHSH and CDR2 is LQKENI in the germline V gene. Between the trimmed V and J ends, which lost 6 bases and 4 bases, there was a span of 9 bases. CDR3 amino acids: CASSPGGETQYF. The CDR3 nucleotides are TGTGCCAGCTCCCCCGGAGGAGAGACCCAGTACTTC.

The V and J genes are TRBV20-1 and TRBJ2-1, with no clear D. Germline CDR1 and CDR2: DFQATT and SNEGSKA (reference sequence). The ends were cut back, 3 bases at V and 6 bases at J, with 6 bases in the middle. This CDR3 region has 11 residues. CDR3 region: CSARIVNEQFF. CDR3 nucleotide sequence: TGCAGTGCTAGGATAGTCAATGAGCAGTTCTTC.

The V call is TRBV7-2, the J call TRBJ1-4; D is uncertain. The ends were cut back, 4 bases at V and 8 bases at J, with 17 bases in the middle. CDR1 SGHTA and CDR2 FQGNSA come from the germline V gene. The CDR3 loop spans 15 amino acids. In nucleotides, the CDR3 is TGTGCCAGCAGCTCCACAGTCCTGCTCAGGGAAAAACTGTTTTTT. This translates into CASSSTVLLREKLFF.

The rearrangement uses TRBV5-4 and TRBJ1-6; the D gene is possibly TRBD1 (6 bases). The CDR3 totals 15 residues. With 4 bases removed from V and 7 bases from J, the gap between germline ends came to 15 bases. Germline V lookup: CDR1 SGHNT, CDR2 YYREEE (reference sequence). The CDR3 coding sequence is TGTGCCAGCAGCATTGACAGGTTGGGGAATTCACCCCTCCACTTT. It yields the protein CASSIDRLGNSPLHF.

V usage is TRBV30 and J usage is TRBJ1-2; D ambiguous. Germline assignment: CDR1 GTSNPN and CDR2 SVGIG (reference sequence). Trimming left V 0 bases short and J 7 bases short, with 6 bases between. The CDR3 has 11 amino acids. This CDR3 reads CAWSVYGGYTF. CDR3 DNA: TGTGCCTGGAGTGTTTACGGTGGCTACACCTTC.

V gene TRBV5-4 combines with J gene TRBJ1-2; a possible D gene is TRBD1 (5 bases). Trimming shortened V by 3 bases and J by 4 bases, and 13 bases separated the two germline ends. Germline V gene sequence: CDR1 SGHNT, CDR2 YYREEE (reference sequence). The CDR3 consists of 14 residues. This chain's CDR3 is CASSSPDSSYGYTF. Written as DNA, the CDR3 is TGTGCCAGCAGCTCACCCGACAGCAGCTATGGCTACACCTTC.

The J gene is TRBJ2-7, the V gene TRBV7-3, with a weak D call TRBD1 (6 bases). The CDR3 covers 14 residues. CDR1 and CDR2 (germline): SGHTA, FQGTGA. The V and J ends lost 4 bases and 12 bases respectively, with 22 bases between them. In DNA, the CDR3 is TGTGCCAGCAGCTCAAACGGCGGAGGACAGAGCCGGTACTTC. Translated, it gives CASSSNGGGQSRYF.

The sample holds one count of this clone. V and J are TRBV9 and TRBJ2-7, with unresolved D. V lost 0 bases, J lost 7 bases, and 11 bases lay in between. The CDR3 length is 13 residues. Per the germline V gene, CDR1 is SGDLS and CDR2 is YYNGEE. The CDR3 is CASSVGSAHEQYF. The CDR3 DNA sequence: TGTGCCAGCAGCGTAGGTTCAGCGCATGAGCAGTACTTC. Filled out from reference TRBV9 and TRBJ2-7, the complete variable domain reads DSGVTQTPKHLITATGQRVTLRCSPRSGDLSVYWYQQSLDQGLQFLIQYYNGEERAKGNILERFSAQQFPDLHSELNLSSLELGDSALYFCASSVGSAHEQYFGPGTRLTVT.

The V call is TRBV27, the J call TRBJ2-3; the D gene is possibly TRBD1 (7 bases). V was shortened by 0 bases and J by 0 bases, with 13 bases between the two germline ends. The CDR3 is made up of 17 amino acids. CDR1 and CDR2 (germline): MNHEY, SMNVEV (reference sequence). The DNA of the CDR3 is TGTGCCAGCAGTTTATCGACTCCAGGGGGGAGCACAGATACGCAGTATTTT. It codes for CASSLSTPGGSTDTQYF.

The chain combines TRBV19 with TRBJ1-6; D possibly corresponds to TRBD1 (6 bases). The V end lost 3 bases, the J end lost 6 bases, and 9 bases lay between the germline ends. Germline V lookup: CDR1 LNHDA, CDR2 SQIVND (reference sequence). The CDR3 contains 14 residues. The chain's CDR3 is CASSIGGSNSPLHF. The CDR3, as DNA: TGTGCCAGTAGTATTGGGGGCAGTAATTCACCCCTCCACTTT.

The rearrangement uses TRBV11-2 and TRBJ1-2; 7 nucleotides agree with TRBD1. Per the germline V gene, CDR1 is SGHAT and CDR2 is FQNNGV. Trimming at V came to 3 bases and at J to 4 bases, leaving 2 bases not matched to a gene. The CDR3 contains 13 residues. The CDR3 loop is CASSLDRFYGYTF. The CDR3 DNA reads as TGTGCCAGCAGCTTGGACAGGTTCTATGGCTACACCTTC.

V is TRBV7-9 and J is TRBJ1-6, with no clear D. CDR1 and CDR2 (germline): SEHNR, FQNEAQ (reference sequence). The CDR3 extends over 16 amino acids. The V end lost 2 bases, the J end lost 3 bases, and 11 bases lay between the germline ends. CDR3 bases: TGTGCCAGCAGCTTAAAATTTCAGGACTATAATTCACCCCTCCACTTT. Its translation is CASSLKFQDYNSPLHF.

The rearrangement joins TRBV19 to TRBJ1-4; no reliable D call. V was clipped by 0 bases and J by 0 bases, with 11 bases between them. Germline V lookup: CDR1 LNHDA, CDR2 SQIVND (reference sequence). The CDR3 contains 17 residues. The CDR3 reads CASSIDSQVATNEKLFF. The CDR3 DNA is TGTGCCAGTAGTATAGATTCCCAGGTCGCAACTAATGAAAAACTGTTTTTT.

About this clone: The junction departs from the called germline gene at one end, perhaps through a read error. This chain uses TRBV9 with TRBJ1-4; TRBD1 is a possible D gene (6 bases). The length of the CDR3 is 15 residues. Germline V gene sequence: CDR1 SGDLS, CDR2 YYNGEE. The CDR3 bases are TGTGCCAGCGGATCAGGGGCTGCAACTAATGGAAAACTGTTTTTT. It translates to CASGSGAATNGKLFF.

The chain couples TRBV11-2 to TRBJ1-6; D not resolved. Germline assignment: CDR1 SGHAT and CDR2 FQNNGV. Trimming left V 3 bases short and J 10 bases short, with 13 bases between. The CDR3 totals 14 residues. The CDR3 is CASSFRGDGSPLHF. In DNA, the CDR3 is TGTGCCAGCAGCTTCAGAGGAGATGGATCACCCCTCCACTTT.

The chain couples TRBV7-8 to TRBJ1-2; 7 nucleotides match TRBD1. Germline V CDR1 and CDR2: SGHVS, FQNEAQ. This CDR3 comprises 14 residues. With 5 bases clipped from V and 4 bases from J, the junction kept 7 bases outside the gene matches. CDR3 bases: TGTGCCAGCAGCCGAACTCGGGACAGCTATGGCTACACCTTC. Its translation is CASSRTRDSYGYTF.

As regards this clone: The same CDR3 arises from other DNA sequences in this sample as well. This chain connects TRBV2 to TRBJ2-2; 7 bases match TRBD1. With V trimmed by 6 bases and J by 8 bases, 9 bases remained unmatched. This CDR3 is 14 amino acids long. Per germline, CDR1 SNHLY and CDR2 FYNNEI. CDR3 region: CASRRTGAGGELFF. The CDR3 region has the DNA TGTGCCAGCAGAAGAACAGGGGCCGGAGGGGAGCTGTTTTTT.